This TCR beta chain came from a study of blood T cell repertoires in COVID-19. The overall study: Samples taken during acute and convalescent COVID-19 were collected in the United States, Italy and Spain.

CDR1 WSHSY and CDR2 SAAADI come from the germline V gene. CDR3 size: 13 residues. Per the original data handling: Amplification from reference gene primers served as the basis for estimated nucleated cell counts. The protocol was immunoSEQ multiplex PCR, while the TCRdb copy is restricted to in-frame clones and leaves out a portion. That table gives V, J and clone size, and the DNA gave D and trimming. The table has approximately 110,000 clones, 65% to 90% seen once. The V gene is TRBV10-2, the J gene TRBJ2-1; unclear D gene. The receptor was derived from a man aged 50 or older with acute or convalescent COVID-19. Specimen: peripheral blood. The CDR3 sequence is CAIARSLWNEQFF. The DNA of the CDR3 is TGCGCTATCGCTAGATCGCTTTGGAATGAGCAGTTCTTC.